Below are 3 T cell receptor beta chains sequenced from a single sample in a study of T cell changes during pregnancy in multiple sclerosis. Using immunoSEQ multiplex PCR, the repertoire was profiled, and TCRdb retains in-frame clones only, with some absent. Of over 10,000 clones in the sample, 85% to 90% were seen once. The material sequenced was CD8+ T cells from peripheral blood mononuclear cells, taken in the first trimester of pregnancy. The receptors were sampled from a female donor with multiple sclerosis, enrolled in a pregnancy study.

The J gene is TRBJ2-1, the V gene TRBV11-2; 9 bases fit TRBD2. The CDR3 spans 16 residues. After removal of 3 bases from V and 4 bases from J, the junction contained 7 bases not matched to a gene. Per germline, CDR1 SGHAT and CDR2 FQNNGV. CDR3 protein: CASSFRSGGPYNEQFF. Written as DNA, the CDR3 is TGTGCCAGCAGCTTCAGAAGCGGGGGGCCGTACAATGAGCAGTTCTTC.

The V gene is TRBV5-8, the J gene TRBJ1-4; tentatively, D is TRBD1 (6 bases). Looked up from germline, CDR1 is SGHTS and CDR2 is YDEGEE. This CDR3 spans 16 amino acids. V gave up 2 bases and J gave up 4 bases, with 15 bases separating them. This CDR3 reads CASSFGHRQVNEKLFF. The CDR3, as DNA: TGTGCCAGCAGCTTTGGGCATCGACAGGTTAATGAAAAACTGTTTTTT.

The V and J genes are TRBV19 and TRBJ2-1, with 7 bases matching TRBD1. The CDR3 totals 15 residues. Unmatched junction bases numbered 6, after V lost 3 bases and J lost 4 bases. Germline loops: CDR1 LNHDA, CDR2 SQIVND (reference sequence). CDR3 sequence (DNA): TGTGCCAGTAGTATGGGACAGACGCTATACAATGAGCAGTTCTTC. Translating it yields CASSMGQTLYNEQFF.